This T cell receptor (beta chain) comes out of a study of shared clonotypes between healthy human individuals. Study conclusions and caveats: Represented genetic and exposure-history diversity was restricted by having few donors. In general, naive subsets displayed greater estimated richness than memory subsets did. Clonotype sharing across a handful of donors was observed for 4% to 6.5% of naive CD4 clonotypes. Even with large depth, rarefaction showed that sorted-subset sequencing was incomplete.

Concerning this clone: Its antigen is unknown.

Clones were read by immunoSEQ multiplex PCR, and TCRdb kept only the in-frame ones, dropping some. The repertoire consists of about 1.5 million clones, with roughly 96% occurring once and the leading ten covering approximately 1.2%. Germline values: CDR1 MNHEY, CDR2 SMNVEV (reference sequence). The length of the CDR3 is 10 residues. This sequence joins TRBV27 and TRBJ2-3, with unresolved D. The TCR originated in a man aged 25-40 years in good health. Material: naive CD4+ T cells sorted from blood. Subset here: CD45RA+ positively selected. The CDR3 DNA is TGTGGAGCCGAGGCAGATACGCAGTATTTT. Its protein is CGAEADTQYF.